This TCR beta chain comes out of a study of blood T cell repertoires in COVID-19 (dated by TCRdb to the early 2020s). About the full investigation: Samples covering the acute and convalescent phases of COVID-19 were provided by collaborators in the United States, Italy and Spain. The repertoires were released in a freely available public database intended as a resource for research on the immune response to SARS-CoV-2. Samples were obtained from the ongoing ImmuneRACE study (first 160 participants) and from about 1,300 subjects provided by 6 global collaborators. HLA class I and class II types, where available, came from metadata supplied by the sample provider rather than from assay-based typing. Nearly every sample came with metadata listing a de-identified subject ID, COVID-19 status, age in years and sex. The material from the prospective study consisted of cDNA or gDNA derived from T cells, B-cell-depleted T cells, or PBMCs. The dataset comprised deeply sampled blood TCRbeta repertoires from subjects exposed to, actively infected with, or recovered from COVID-19.

Samples from volunteer blood donors who had recovered from COVID-19 were contributed by a second Seattle source. Whole blood was collected in K2EDTA tubes by collaborating institutions according to the institutions' own protocols. For TCRbeta analysis, collaborators shipped samples as frozen whole blood, isolated PBMCs, or DNA extracted from either of those sample types. Overall study results and their limits: Clinical and demographic metadata were provided uncurated, with the amount varying by source and participant.

TCRbeta CDR3 regions were amplified from genomic DNA by means of the immunoSEQ Assay, a bias-controlled multiplex PCR. For the original study's pipeline: Within the assay, amplification of reference gene primers was used to estimate how many nucleated cells each sample contained. Sequence reads were collapsed and filtered to measure the absolute abundance of every unique TCRbeta CDR3 rearrangement. For each sample, productive Simpson clonality was calculated by taking the square root of Simpson's diversity index across productive rearrangements. TCRdb provides this immuneACCESS table in a form limited to in-frame rearrangements. Some clones are lacking; in checked studies, under half of them reflect an unresolved V gene, and why the rest are absent is not known. The V and J calls and clone size are taken from that table; D and trimming were inferred from the DNA. For this sample there are roughly 290,000 clones; approximately 87% appear just once. Of the sample, roughly 7.1% is held by the ten largest clones.

The germline V gene supplies CDR1 MNHEY and CDR2 SVGAGI. The CDR3 has 14 amino acids, counting the end cysteine and phenylalanine. The DNA shown is the 42-base CDR3, in frame from base 1. With regard to this clone: Its antigen specificity is not known. At one boundary the junction diverges from the germline segment, which might be a read error.

This TCR was recovered from a woman in her forties or fifties who had recovered from COVID-19. Here the chain combines TRBV6-5 and TRBJ2-2; TRBD2 is possibly the D segment (5 matching bases). The sequenced sample was peripheral blood. The CDR3 protein: CASSSSGNTGELFF. The DNA is as follows: TGTGCCAGCAGTTCCTCTGGGAACACCGGGGAACTGTTTTTT.